A single sample is the source of the 19 T cell receptor beta chains below, sequenced in a study of early T cells in non-severe SARS-CoV-2 infection. TCRdb passed the 5' RACE reads through MiXCR, listing each CDR3 protein once. The profile covers some 60,000 distinct CDR3 sequences, with more than 9% appearing a single time and less than 1.5% taken by the ten largest. Sequencing was done on a sample of whole blood. Every receptor here comes from an adult who was a healthcare worker with PCR-confirmed SARS-CoV-2 infection or an uninfected control (not recorded which).

This clonotype was seen only a few times. V and J are TRBV12-3 or TRBV12-4 and TRBJ2-3; 7 positions agree with TRBD1. The junction had 9 bases not matched to a gene; V was cut back by 5 bases and J by 4 bases. The CDR3 runs to 15 residues. CDR3 sequence reads: CASSPRQGRADTQYF. In nucleotides, the CDR3 is TGTGCCAGCAGTCCGAGACAGGGTCGGGCAGATACGCAGTATTTT.

This clonotype was counted a few times. The chain employs TRBV18 and TRBJ2-1; TRBD1 aligns across 7 bases. V lost 4 bases and J lost 9; bases outside the gene matches: 6. Germline V CDR1 and CDR2: KGHSH, LQKENI. The CDR3 sequence is 13 residues long. The CDR3: CASSLNRGGEQFF. The DNA of the CDR3 is TGTGCCAGCTCACTAAACAGGGGTGGTGAGCAGTTCTTC.

This chain connects TRBV6-5 to TRBJ1-1; no clear D. V gave up 2 bases and J gave up 0 bases, with 7 bases separating them. Germline CDR1 MNHEY, CDR2 SVGAGI. This CDR3 has 14 amino acids. In nucleotides, the CDR3 is TGTGCCAGCAGTTACGAGGGTTTGAACACTGAAGCTTTCTTT. Its protein product is CASSYEGLNTEAFF.

This clonotype was seen a few times. CDR3 coding DNA: TGTGCCAGCTCAGCGTCCTGGGATCCTGCCAAAAACATTCAGTACTTC. Its protein is CASSASWDPAKNIQYF. The chain employs TRBV18 and TRBJ2-4; D gene ambiguous. CDR3 length: 16 residues. Trimming pared 5 bases from V and 1 base from J, leaving 15 bases between. Germline CDR1 KGHSH, CDR2 LQKENI.

This chain uses TRBV10-1 with TRBJ1-1, with no clear D. Germline CDR1 WNHNN, CDR2 SYGVQD (reference sequence). The CDR3 loop spans 12 amino acids. V lost 8 bases, J lost 6 bases, and 13 bases lay in between. Written as DNA, the CDR3 is TGCGCCAGCCAAGGGAGGAATGCTGAAGCTTTCTTT. It codes for CASQGRNAEAFF.

The chain carries TRBV9 and TRBJ2-2; TRBD1 matches 7 bases. The V gene's germline CDR1 is SGDLS and CDR2 YYNGEE. The V gene end was trimmed by 3 bases and the J gene end by 7 bases; junction bases not matched to a gene: 6. The CDR3 is 14 residues long. CDR3 nucleotide sequence: TGTGCCAGCAGCGGGGGACAGTCAGTCGGGGAGCTGTTTTTT. Translated, it gives CASSGGQSVGELFF.

There are many counts of this clonotype. The CDR3 is CATSEVQDRGELFF. The DNA for the CDR3 is TGTGCCACCAGTGAGGTGCAGGATCGCGGGGAGCTGTTTTTT. V is TRBV24-1 and J is TRBJ2-2; D is unclear. The V gene's germline CDR1 is KGHDR and CDR2 SFDVKD. CDR3 length equals 14 residues. Trimming pared 4 bases from V and 7 bases from J, leaving 12 bases between.

CDR3 loop: CASRSDRGINSPLHF. The CDR3, as DNA: TGTGCCAGCAGATCAGACAGGGGGATTAATTCACCCCTCCACTTT. The chain combines TRBV12-3 or TRBV12-4 with TRBJ1-6; 9 bases fit TRBD1. This CDR3 has 15 amino acids. Trimming cost V 6 bases and J 6 bases; bases outside gene matches: 6.

By share of the sample, this clonotype is medium-sized (0.01 to 0.1%). The chain carries TRBV12-3 or TRBV12-4 and TRBJ1-3; 9 nucleotides line up with TRBD1. The V segment lost 6 bases and the J segment 2 bases; nucleotides outside the gene matches: 5. The CDR3 spans 15 residues. The CDR3 sequence: CASSLTGGPGNTIYF. In nucleotides, the CDR3 is TGTGCCAGCAGCCTGACAGGGGGGCCTGGAAACACCATATATTTT.

The sample holds a few counts of this clonotype. The rearrangement uses TRBV6-6 and TRBJ1-6; D is possibly TRBD1 (5 bases). CDR1 and CDR2 from the germline V gene are MNHNY and SVGAGI (reference sequence). This CDR3 comprises 14 residues. The ends were cut back, 2 bases at V and 13 bases at J, with 15 bases in the middle. This CDR3 is CASSYPQEAGPLHF. CDR3 coding DNA: TGTGCCAGCAGTTACCCACAGGAGGCTGGGCCCCTCCACTTT.

This chain connects TRBV20-1 to TRBJ1-1, with 7 bases lining up with TRBD1. V was clipped by 1 base and J by 5 bases; unmatched bases: 4. The germline V gene encodes CDR1 DFQATT and CDR2 SNEGSKA (reference sequence). The CDR3 spans 13 residues. CDR3: CSARATGRTEAFF. The CDR3 DNA reads as TGCAGTGCTAGAGCGACAGGGAGGACTGAAGCTTTCTTT.

This chain links TRBV7-9 with TRBJ2-1; unclear D gene. CDR3 length equals 14 residues. Germline assignment: CDR1 SEHNR and CDR2 FQNEAQ (reference sequence). Trimming removed 2 bases at V and 3 bases at J, with 8 bases between. CDR3 bases: TGTGCCAGCAGCTTAAGTCCGGACTACAATGAGCAGTTCTTC. Translating it yields CASSLSPDYNEQFF. Looking up the rest from reference TRBV7-9 and TRBJ2-1 gives the full variable domain: DTGVSQNPRHKITKRGQNVTFRCDPISEHNRLYWYRQTLGQGPEFLTYFQNEAQLEKSRLLSDRFSAERPKGSFSTLEIQRTEQGDSAMYLCASSLSPDYNEQFFGPGTRLTVL.

V gene TRBV3-1 combines with J gene TRBJ1-5; no reliable D call. Germline-derived CDR1 and CDR2 are LGHDT and YNNKEL (reference sequence). CDR3 length: 15 amino acids. V was trimmed by 1 base and J by 7 bases, leaving 14 bases between them. CDR3 sequence: CASSQATGVTQPQHF. The DNA of the CDR3 is TGTGCCAGCAGCCAAGCCACGGGAGTTACCCAGCCCCAGCATTTT.

The V call is TRBV11-3, the J call TRBJ2-1, with 10 bases fitting TRBD1. This CDR3 has 13 amino acids. V shed 5 bases, J shed 8 bases, and the junction held 3 bases outside the gene matches. Germline V gene lookup returns CDR1 SGHNT and CDR2 YENEEA. The CDR3 nucleotides are TGTGCCAGCAGCCAAGGGACAGGGGATGAGCAGTTCTTC. This encodes CASSQGTGDEQFF.

This chain joins TRBV10-2 and TRBJ2-1; D call uncertain. The CDR3 is made up of 15 amino acids. Germline V lookup: CDR1 WSHSY, CDR2 SAAADI. Trimming pared 4 bases from V and 3 bases from J, leaving 13 bases between. This chain's CDR3 is CASSVVGGYYNEQFF. As DNA, the CDR3 is TGCGCCAGCAGTGTGGTTGGCGGATACTACAATGAGCAGTTCTTC.

This clonotype was found many times. The rearrangement links TRBV6-5 to TRBJ2-3; D is undetermined. This CDR3 contains 14 residues. Looked up from germline, CDR1 is MNHEY and CDR2 is SVGAGI. V was clipped by 6 bases and J by 2 bases, with 12 bases between them. DNA of the CDR3: TGTGCCAGCAGCCGATCGGCGGCCACAGATACGCAGTATTTT. Translated: CASSRSAATDTQYF.

On this clonotype itself: A read error is possible here, since a much larger clone lies one base away. The chain recombines TRBV29-1 with TRBJ1-1; D is uncertain. CDR1 and CDR2 from the germline V gene are SQVTM and ANQGSEA. CDR3 size: 11 residues. CDR3 sequence (DNA): TGCGGCGTTGAAGGAGCGTATGAAGCTTTCTTT. It specifies CGVEGAYEAFF.

This chain links TRBV7-2 with TRBJ2-5; TRBD2 matches at 9 bases. Germline V gene data show CDR1 as SGHTA and CDR2 as FQGNSA. The CDR3 is 18 residues long. V trimming: 2 bases; J trimming: 4 bases; junction bases outside the gene matches: 14. CDR3: CASSLRRGGVAGAETQYF. CDR3 sequence (DNA): TGTGCCAGCAGCTTACGGCGCGGTGGAGTAGCGGGGGCAGAGACCCAGTACTTC. Supplemented by reference TRBV7-2 and TRBJ2-5, the full variable domain reads GAGVSQSPSNKVTEKGKDVELRCDPISGHTALYWYRQSLGQGLEFLIYFQGNSAPDKSGLPSDRFSAERTGGSVSTLTIQRTQQEDSAVYLCASSLRRGGVAGAETQYFGPGTRLLVL.

The chain carries TRBV27 and TRBJ1-6; D is undetermined. Per the germline V gene, CDR1 is MNHEY and CDR2 is SMNVEV (reference sequence). V lost 11 bases and J lost 6, with 17 bases in between. The CDR3 has 14 amino acids. The CDR3 coding sequence is TGTGCCTCCAAACAAGGTTCTGGTAATTCACCCCTCCACTTT. Its translation: CASKQGSGNSPLHF.